Below, 21 T cell receptor beta chains from the same sample are listed, as sequenced in a study of control samples from healthy donors and cancer patients. Profiled with immunoSEQ multiplex PCR; TCRdb holds only in-frame clones, not every one. The sample shows some 250,000 clones, approximately 80% of them seen only once. The sample consisted of PBMCs. Receptor source: a woman in her sixties or seventies with lung cancer.

The chain links TRBV20-1 to TRBJ1-1, with unresolved D. Germline V gene lookup returns CDR1 DFQATT and CDR2 SNEGSKA (reference sequence). The CDR3 totals 11 residues. Trimming shortened V by 8 bases and J by 0 bases, and 7 bases separated the two germline ends. Here the CDR3 reads CSRRMNTEAFF. The DNA for the CDR3 is TGCAGTCGACGGATGAACACTGAAGCTTTCTTT.

The chain combines TRBV3-1 (or the pseudogene TRBV3-2) with TRBJ1-3, with D uncertain. Trimming removed 3 bases from V and 0 bases from J, with 6 bases in between. The CDR3 is 14 amino acids. Germline V CDR1 and CDR2: LGHDT, YNNKEL (reference sequence). The CDR3 DNA sequence: TGTGCCAGCAGCCACAGTAGCTCTGGAAACACCATATATTTT. Its translation is CASSHSSSGNTIYF.

This sequence joins TRBV5-4 and TRBJ1-1; TRBD1 aligns across 7 bases. After removal of 3 bases from V and 3 bases from J, the junction contained 5 bases not matched to a gene. The germline CDR1 and CDR2 sequences are SGHNT and YYREEE (reference sequence). This CDR3 has 14 residues. Here the CDR3 DNA reads TGTGCCAGCAGCTCAGGGGGAAGGGACACTGAAGCTTTCTTT. This translates into CASSSGGRDTEAFF.

The chain recombines TRBV3-1 (or the pseudogene TRBV3-2) with TRBJ2-1; 10 nucleotides match TRBD2. In germline, CDR1 is LGHDT, CDR2 YNNKEL (reference sequence). The CDR3 extends over 15 amino acids. Losses at the gene ends were 4 bases for V and 9 bases for J; bases not matched to a gene: 9. The CDR3 nucleotides are TGTGCCAGCAGCCCCCAAGCGGGGGGGCCTGGTGAGCAGTTCTTC. Translation: CASSPQAGGPGEQFF.

This sequence joins TRBV6-5 and TRBJ1-1; 7 bases match TRBD1. CDR3 length: 13 residues. Trimming took 2 bases from V and 10 from J; bases not matched to a gene: 7. The germline V gene encodes CDR1 MNHEY and CDR2 SVGAGI. CDR3 amino acids: CASSYPADRVAFF. CDR3 DNA: TGTGCCAGCAGTTACCCCGCCGACAGGGTAGCTTTCTTT.

V gene TRBV7-3 combines with J gene TRBJ2-3, with 11 bases matching TRBD2. The length of the CDR3 is 15 residues. V lost 5 bases and J lost 4; bases outside the gene matches: 5. CDR1 is SGHTA and CDR2 is FQGTGA in the germline V gene. Written as DNA, the CDR3 is TGTGCCAGCAGCGGAACTAGCGGGGGAGCAGATACGCAGTATTTT. It is translated as CASSGTSGGADTQYF.

This clone is a singleton in its sample. The V gene is TRBV12-3 or TRBV12-4, the J gene TRBJ1-2; the D is unclear. CDR3 length: 13 amino acids. V lost 2 bases and J lost 2, with 6 bases in between. The DNA of the CDR3 is TGTGCCAGCAGTTTAACTGGGAACTATGGCTACACCTTC. Translated, it gives CASSLTGNYGYTF.

The chain uses TRBV18 and TRBJ2-2, with no clear D. Germline CDR1 is KGHSH and CDR2 is LQKENI. Trimming shortened V by 6 bases and J by 11 bases, and 22 bases separated the two germline ends. The CDR3 has 15 amino acids. This chain's CDR3 is CASSPSLVVNSELFF. DNA for the CDR3: TGTGCCAGCTCCCCGAGTCTAGTCGTCAATAGCGAGCTGTTTTTT.

V gene TRBV12-5 combines with J gene TRBJ2-5, with a weak D call TRBD1 (6 bases). CDR3 length: 12 amino acids. Between the trimmed V and J ends, which lost 6 bases and 5 bases, there was a span of 10 bases. CDR1 and CDR2 from the germline V gene are LGHNT and FRNRAP. CDR3: CASGDRRETQYF. As DNA, the CDR3 is TGTGCTAGTGGGGACAGACGGGAGACCCAGTACTTC.

This clone has only a few counts. The chain combines TRBV7-3 with TRBJ2-1; the match to TRBD2 covers 9 bases. CDR1 is SGHTA, CDR2 FQGTGA, per germline. J was trimmed by 6 bases and V by 5 bases; bases with no gene match: 8. This CDR3 is 15 amino acids long. CDR3 sequence reads: CASSVGTSSVNEQFF. The DNA for the CDR3 is TGTGCCAGCAGCGTCGGGACTAGCTCCGTCAATGAGCAGTTCTTC.

This chain links TRBV28 with TRBJ1-5; D not resolved. The CDR3 length is 12 residues. Germline loops: CDR1 MDHEN, CDR2 SYDVKM. Trimming stripped 4 bases from V and 7 bases from J, with 8 bases between. DNA for the CDR3: TGTGCCAGCAGTTCTAGTAGGCAGCCCCAGCATTTT. This gives the protein CASSSSRQPQHF.

Only a few counts were recorded for this clone. The rearrangement links TRBV6-5 to TRBJ2-2, with D maybe TRBD2 (6 bases). Trimming took off 6 bases at V and 7 bases at J, with 18 bases between the two ends. CDR1 and CDR2 (germline): MNHEY, SVGAGI. This CDR3 region has 15 residues. CDR3 sequence (DNA): TGTGCCAGCAGGGCCCCAGGGAGGAGGAACGGGGAGCTGTTTTTT. It specifies CASRAPGRRNGELFF.

This chain connects TRBV27 to TRBJ1-5; D remains ambiguous. Germline CDR1 reads MNHEY; CDR2 reads SMNVEV (reference sequence). V gave up 3 bases and J gave up 0 bases, with 18 bases separating them. The CDR3 loop spans 18 amino acids. The CDR3 bases are TGTGCCAGCAGTTTCAGGCGGACCCTTGCCTATAGCAATCAGCCCCAGCATTTT. This encodes CASSFRRTLAYSNQPQHF.

This chain links TRBV7-6 with TRBJ2-2; D might be TRBD1 or TRBD2, each matching 5 bases. Trimming shortened V by 5 bases and J by 6 bases, and 10 bases separated the two germline ends. CDR1 SGHVS and CDR2 FNYEAQ come from the germline V gene. There are 13 residues in the CDR3. The CDR3 DNA reads as TGTGCCAGCAGCCCCGTGGGGGCCGGGGAGCTGTTTTTT. It codes for CASSPVGAGELFF.

This chain uses TRBV9 with TRBJ2-2; D is unresolved. The CDR3 is 17 residues long. Deletions cut 0 bases from V and 10 bases from J, with 22 bases between. Germline values: CDR1 SGDLS, CDR2 YYNGEE. CDR3 in DNA: TGTGCCAGCAGCGTAGACTCATATATAACGTTACCGGCGGAGCTGTTTTTT. It translates to CASSVDSYITLPAELFF.

The rearrangement links TRBV7-9 to TRBJ2-2; 7 nucleotides align to TRBD1. CDR1 and CDR2 from the germline V gene are SEHNR and FQNEAQ (reference sequence). The CDR3 consists of 13 residues. The J segment lost 5 bases and the V segment lost 4 bases, leaving 1 base of the junction unmatched. The CDR3 is CASSSQGTGELFF. The CDR3 bases are TGTGCCAGCAGCTCACAGGGGACCGGGGAGCTGTTTTTT.

This chain uses TRBV11-2 with TRBJ2-5; possibly TRBD2 for D (5 bases). The CDR3 runs to 16 residues. V was trimmed by 0 bases and J by 5 bases, leaving 16 bases between them. Germline values: CDR1 SGHAT, CDR2 FQNNGV. CDR3 coding DNA: TGTGCCAGCAGCTTAGAACCCCGTCCGGGGTTGGAGACCCAGTACTTC. It encodes CASSLEPRPGLETQYF.

This clone has a single count. The chain combines TRBV5-8 with TRBJ2-7, with 8 bases fitting TRBD1. V was pared by 10 bases and J by 3 bases, with 30 bases of the junction left unmatched. In germline, CDR1 is SGHTS, CDR2 YDEGEE. This CDR3 contains 20 residues. Written as DNA, the CDR3 is TGTGCCCCCACCCCCCTTTGGACAGGGATCGACCCCTCCGAAATCTACGAGCAGTACTTC. This gives the protein CAPTPLWTGIDPSEIYEQYF. The full variable domain, in which reference TRBV5-8 and TRBJ2-7 provide the parts outside the CDR3, is EAGVTQSPTHLIKTRGQQATLRCSPISGHTSVYWYQQALGLGLQFLLWYDEGEERNRGNFPPRFSGRQFPNYSSELNVNALELEDSALYLCAPTPLWTGIDPSEIYEQYFGPGTRLTVT.

The chain uses TRBV12-3 or TRBV12-4 and TRBJ2-7; D is ambiguous. V was shortened by 2 bases and J by 7 bases, with 12 bases between the two germline ends. The CDR3 runs to 13 residues. The CDR3 sequence: CASSLLGLREQYF. In DNA form, the CDR3 reads TGTGCCAGCAGTTTACTAGGGCTGCGGGAGCAGTACTTC.

The rearrangement links TRBV7-9 to TRBJ1-4; D is unresolved. Germline V lookup: CDR1 SEHNR, CDR2 FQNEAQ (reference sequence). The ends were cut back, 3 bases at V and 0 bases at J, with 5 bases in the middle. The CDR3 is made up of 14 amino acids. CDR3 protein: CASSLATTNEKLFF. The CDR3 DNA is TGTGCCAGCAGCTTGGCGACAACTAATGAAAAACTGTTTTTT. Combining the CDR3 with reference TRBV7-9 and TRBJ1-4 gives the whole variable domain DTGVSQNPRHKITKRGQNVTFRCDPISEHNRLYWYRQTLGQGPEFLTYFQNEAQLEKSRLLSDRFSAERPKGSFSTLEIQRTEQGDSAMYLCASSLATTNEKLFFGSGTQLSVL.

The chain links TRBV27 to TRBJ1-6, with D perhaps matching TRBD1 (6 bases). Germline V gene data show CDR1 as MNHEY and CDR2 as SMNVEV (reference sequence). The V end was cut by 7 bases, the J end by 7 bases, with 20 bases between. The CDR3 covers 16 residues. CDR3 sequence (DNA): TGTGCCAGCACCCCAAGAGGGGGGGCTTCGAATTCACCCCTCCACTTT. This codes for CASTPRGGASNSPLHF.